This T cell receptor (beta chain) was recovered during a study of graft-versus-host responses after intestinal transplantation. Study conclusions and caveats: GvH clones surfaced in recipient marrow, some emerging earlier in ileum or blood.

Repertoires were generated with immunoSEQ multiplex PCR, while TCRdb's copy carries only in-frame clones and drops some. The sample comprises around 14,000 clones, about 30% of which are singletons, and around 5.4% rests with the top ten. This clone is medium-sized. There were 200,000 CFSE-labeled responder cells plated together with 200,000 irradiated, violet-dye-labeled stimulator cells. Proliferating CFSE-low CD3+CD4+ and CD3+CD8+ responders were sorted post-reaction. The sequencing used alloreactive CD4+ T cells from a mixed lymphocyte reaction culture, collected before intestinal transplant. This sample's subset: CFSE-low proliferating T cells sorted from roughly 6-day pre-transplant mixed lymphocyte reaction (GvH or HvG direction). The sequence was collected from a human patient who received an intestinal transplant.

The chain's CDR3 is CASSPPFTYEQYF. The CDR3 DNA follows: TGTGCCAGCTCACCACCGTTTACCTACGAGCAGTACTTC. The chain employs TRBV18 and TRBJ2-7; D not resolved. Germline V CDR1 and CDR2: KGHSH, LQKENI. V lost 0 bases, J lost 2 bases, and 5 bases lay in between. CDR3 length equals 13 residues.